What follows describes a single TCR beta chain. The method was immunoSEQ multiplex PCR; TCRdb's version includes in-frame clones alone and lacks a portion of them. The sample includes roughly 70,000 clones, about 80% seen only once; the top ten take 18%. The data stem from a study of blood T cell repertoires in COVID-19. The clonotype was recovered from a man aged 70-80 years who had recovered from COVID-19. The sequencing sample was made of peripheral blood.

This chain's CDR3 is CASSEALVPGHPNTGELFF. DNA of the CDR3: TGTGCCAGCAGTGAAGCACTAGTACCGGGACACCCGAACACCGGGGAGCTGTTTTTT. The chain recombines TRBV6-1 with TRBJ2-2, with D perhaps TRBD1 (6 bases). The germline V gene encodes CDR1 MNHNS and CDR2 SASEGT. Trimming removed 0 bases from V and 0 bases from J, with 17 bases in between. The CDR3 length is 19 residues.